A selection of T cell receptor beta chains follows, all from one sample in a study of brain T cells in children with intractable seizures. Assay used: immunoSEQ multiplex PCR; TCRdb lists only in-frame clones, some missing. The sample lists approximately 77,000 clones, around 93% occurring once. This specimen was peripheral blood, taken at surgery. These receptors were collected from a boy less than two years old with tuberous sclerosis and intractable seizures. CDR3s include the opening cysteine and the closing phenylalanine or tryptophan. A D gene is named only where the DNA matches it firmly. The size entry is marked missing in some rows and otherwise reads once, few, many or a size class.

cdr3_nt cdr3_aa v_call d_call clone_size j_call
TGTGCCAGCAAAGCGGGACAGGGGACGGGAAACACCATATATTTT CASKAGQGTGNTIYF TRBV6-5 TRBD1 NA TRBJ1-3
TGTGCCAGCTCACCATACAGTGGGAGGACTGAAGCTTTCTTT CASSPYSGRTEAFF TRBV18 NA NA TRBJ1-1
TGTGCCAGCAGCTTACAGGGTGAGAGGAACACTGAAGCTTTCTTT CASSLQGERNTEAFF TRBV7-9 NA once TRBJ1-1
TGTGCCATCAGTTTTGGTGGGGGCTCTGGAAACACCATATATTTT CAISFGGGSGNTIYF TRBV10-3 NA NA TRBJ1-3
TGTGCCAGCAGCGGATTAGCGGGACAAAGCACAGATACGCAGTATTTT CASSGLAGQSTDTQYF TRBV9 TRBD2 NA TRBJ2-3
TGCGCCAGCAGCCAAGACCCGGACAGTGCAGGAGCTAACTATGGCTACACCTTC CASSQDPDSAGANYGYTF TRBV4-1 NA NA TRBJ1-2
TGTGCCAGCTCAGCCGACAGATACGAGCAGTACTTC CASSADRYEQYF TRBV18 NA NA TRBJ2-7
TGCAGCGTCACGACTAGCGTGGCAGATACGCAGTATTTT CSVTTSVADTQYF TRBV29-1 TRBD2 NA TRBJ2-3
TGCGCCAGCAGTCCGGGGGACCTCGGCTACGAGCAGTACTTC CASSPGDLGYEQYF TRBV23-1 NA NA TRBJ2-7
TGTGCCAGCAGCTTAGTCCCCGGGGTCAATAGGGATGAGCAGTTCTTC CASSLVPGVNRDEQFF TRBV7-2 NA NA TRBJ2-1
TGTGCCAGCACCGGGAGCACGGGGGAGACCCAGTACTTC CASTGSTGETQYF TRBV9 NA NA TRBJ2-5
TGTGCCAGCAGGAAACTGGGACAGCAGAACACTGAAGCTTTCTTT CASRKLGQQNTEAFF TRBV6-5 TRBD1 NA TRBJ1-1
TGTGCCAGCAGCTTTACTAGCGGGTACAATGAGCAGTTCTTC CASSFTSGYNEQFF TRBV7-6 TRBD2 NA TRBJ2-1
TGTGCCAGCAGCGTAGACTCAGCAGATACGCAGTATTTT CASSVDSADTQYF TRBV9 NA NA TRBJ2-3
TGTGCCAGTAGTATAGGCTTGACTAGCGGGAGGATTAATGAGCAGTTCTTC CASSIGLTSGRINEQFF TRBV19 TRBD2 once TRBJ2-1